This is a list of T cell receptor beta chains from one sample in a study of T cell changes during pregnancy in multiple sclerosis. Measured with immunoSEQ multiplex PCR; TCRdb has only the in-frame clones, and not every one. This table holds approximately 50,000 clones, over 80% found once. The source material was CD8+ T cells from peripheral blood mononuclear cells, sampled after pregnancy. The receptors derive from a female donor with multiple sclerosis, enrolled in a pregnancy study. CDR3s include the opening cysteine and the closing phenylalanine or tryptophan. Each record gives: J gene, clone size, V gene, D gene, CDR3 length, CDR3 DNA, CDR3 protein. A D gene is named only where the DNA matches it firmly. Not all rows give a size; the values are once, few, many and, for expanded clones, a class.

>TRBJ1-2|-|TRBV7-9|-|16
TGTGCCAGCAGCCCCTCAACGACAGAAATCGCATATGGCTACACCTTC
CASSPSTTEIAYGYTF
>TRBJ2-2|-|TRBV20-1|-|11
TGCAGTGGCCAGGGGTCCGGGGAGCTGTTTTTT
CSGQGSGELFF
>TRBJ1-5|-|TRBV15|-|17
TGTGCCACCAGCATAATAGAGCAGCGGGGTAGCAATCAGCCCCAGCATTTT
CATSIIEQRGSNQPQHF
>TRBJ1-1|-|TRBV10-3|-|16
TGTGCCATCAGTGGAGACGTCCCGGACAGTGTGATTGAAGCTTTCTTT
CAISGDVPDSVIEAFF
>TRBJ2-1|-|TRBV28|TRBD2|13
TGTGCCAGCAGTGTGGGACTAGTTCTTGAGCAGTTCTTC
CASSVGLVLEQFF
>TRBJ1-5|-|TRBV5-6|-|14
TGTGCCAGCAAATCGCAAGGAGCCAATCAGCCCCAGCATTTT
CASKSQGANQPQHF
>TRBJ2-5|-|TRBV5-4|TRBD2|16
TGTGCCAGCAGCAAGGGGACTAGCGGAGAAGAAGAGACCCAGTACTTC
CASSKGTSGEEETQYF
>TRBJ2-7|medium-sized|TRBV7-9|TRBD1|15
TGTGCCAGCAGCTCCTCCCAGGGGGTGACCTACGAGCAGTACTTC
CASSSSQGVTYEQYF
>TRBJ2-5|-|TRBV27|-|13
TGTGCCAGCAGTCGACAGATACAAGAGACCCAGTACTTC
CASSRQIQETQYF
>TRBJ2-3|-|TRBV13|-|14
TGTGCCAGCTTAGGCAGGGTCGGGACAGATACGCAGTATTTT
CASLGRVGTDTQYF
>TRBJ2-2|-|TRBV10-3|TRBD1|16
TGTGCCATCAGTGAGACGACAGGGATCAACACCGGGGAGCTGTTTTTT
CAISETTGINTGELFF
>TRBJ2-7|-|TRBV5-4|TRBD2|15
TGTGCCAGCAGCTTGAAAGCGGGGGGGCTGGGAGAGCAGTACTTC
CASSLKAGGLGEQYF
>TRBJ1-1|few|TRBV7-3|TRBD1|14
TGTGCCAGCAGCCAAACAGGGGCAGGGGGTGAAGCTTTCTTT
CASSQTGAGGEAFF
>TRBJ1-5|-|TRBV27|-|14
TGTGCCAGCAGTCTGAGATCCAGCAATCAGCCCCAGCATTTT
CASSLRSSNQPQHF
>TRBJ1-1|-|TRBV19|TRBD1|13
TGTGCCGCCGGGACAGGGGGCAAGTTTGAAGCTTTCTTT
CAAGTGGKFEAFF
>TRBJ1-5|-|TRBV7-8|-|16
TGTGCCAGCAGCTTCGATCTAGTGGATGGCAATCAGCCCCAGCATTTT
CASSFDLVDGNQPQHF
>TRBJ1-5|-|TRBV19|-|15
TGTGCCAGTAGTATACCCTCGTGGAGGGATCAGCCCCAGCATTTT
CASSIPSWRDQPQHF
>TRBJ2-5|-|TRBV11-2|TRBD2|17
TGTGCCAGCAGCTTAGTGTCAAGGACTAGCGGACAAGAGACCCAGTACTTC
CASSLVSRTSGQETQYF
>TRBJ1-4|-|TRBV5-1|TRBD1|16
TGCGCCAGCAGCTCGCAAGGACCGGGACAGGGGAAAAAACTGTTTTTT
CASSSQGPGQGKKLFF
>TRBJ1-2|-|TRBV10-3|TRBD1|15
TGTGCCATCAGTGAGGGGGGGACAGGGTTGAATGGCTACACCTTC
CAISEGGTGLNGYTF
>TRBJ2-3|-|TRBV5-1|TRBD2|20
TGCGCCAGCAGCTCCAATTCGGGACTAGCGGGGGGCTACCTCACAGATACGCAGTATTTT
CASSSNSGLAGGYLTDTQYF
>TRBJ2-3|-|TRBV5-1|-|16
TGCGCCAGCAGCTTGGGAGGGGGAGATGGACCGGATACGCAGTATTTT
CASSLGGGDGPDTQYF
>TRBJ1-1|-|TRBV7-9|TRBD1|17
TGTGCCAGCAGCTTAGATCCGGGACAGGGGGCGAACACTGAAGCTTTCTTT
CASSLDPGQGANTEAFF
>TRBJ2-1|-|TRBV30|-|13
TGTGCCTGGAGTTCGGGACTGAACAATGAGCAGTTCTTC
CAWSSGLNNEQFF
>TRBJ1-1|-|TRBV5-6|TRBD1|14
TGTGCCAGCAGCCCGACAGGGGGAGGGACTGAAGCTTTCTTT
CASSPTGGGTEAFF
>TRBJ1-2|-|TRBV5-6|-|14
TGTGCCAGCAGCTGGACGGACAATAACTATGGCTACACCTTC
CASSWTDNNYGYTF
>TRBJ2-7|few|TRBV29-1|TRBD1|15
TGCAGCGTAGCTAGGATGGGACAGGGGATCCACGAGCAGTACTTC
CSVARMGQGIHEQYF
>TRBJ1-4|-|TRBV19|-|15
TGTGCCAGTAGTATCGCCCCGACGGACAGCGAAAAACTGTTTTTT
CASSIAPTDSEKLFF
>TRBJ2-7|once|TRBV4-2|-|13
TGTGCCAGCAGCCAAGAGACAGCCTACGAGCAGTACTTC
CASSQETAYEQYF
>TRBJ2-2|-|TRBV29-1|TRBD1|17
TGCAGCGTTGAAGATCTTAGGACAGGGGCTACGGTCGGGGAGCTGTTTTTT
CSVEDLRTGATVGELFF
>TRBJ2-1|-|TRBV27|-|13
TGTGCCAGCAGTTTTCCAGGATACAATGAGCAGTTCTTC
CASSFPGYNEQFF
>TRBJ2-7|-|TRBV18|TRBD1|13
TGTGCCAGCTCCTTGACAGGGGGCAACGAGCAGTACTTC
CASSLTGGNEQYF
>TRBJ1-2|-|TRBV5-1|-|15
TGCGCCAGCAGCTTGCGGGGTGGAGGTGTTGAGGGCTACACCTTC
CASSLRGGGVEGYTF
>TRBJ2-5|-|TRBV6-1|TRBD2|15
TGTGCCACCTCTATAGCGGGGGGCCAACAAGAGACCCAGTACTTC
CATSIAGGQQETQYF
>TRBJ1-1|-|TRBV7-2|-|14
TGTGCCAGCAGCTTAGAGGCAGGGGCGGTTGAAGCTTTCTTT
CASSLEAGAVEAFF
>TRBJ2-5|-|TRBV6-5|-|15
TGTGCCAGCAGTTACCTCCGGACTAACCAAGAGACCCAGTACTTC
CASSYLRTNQETQYF
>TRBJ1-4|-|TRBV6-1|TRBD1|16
TGTGCCAGCAGTGAAGCGCTTACAGGGGGTGGTGAAAAACTGTTTTTT
CASSEALTGGGEKLFF
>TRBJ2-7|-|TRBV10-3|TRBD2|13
TGTGCCATCAAGGCGGGGGGCCCCTACGAGCAGTACTTC
CAIKAGGPYEQYF
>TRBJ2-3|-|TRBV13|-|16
TGTGCCAGCAGCTCCCCCCCCGGGGGTACTGCCGATACGCAGTATTTT
CASSSPPGGTADTQYF
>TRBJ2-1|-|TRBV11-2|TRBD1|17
TGTGCCAGCAGCTTTCAACAGAACGGGACAGTCGTACATGAGCAGTTCTTC
CASSFQQNGTVVHEQFF
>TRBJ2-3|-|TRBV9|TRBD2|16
TGTGCCAGCAGCTATACTAGCGGGGGGGCTACAGATACGCAGTATTTT
CASSYTSGGATDTQYF
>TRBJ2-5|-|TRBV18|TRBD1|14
TGTGCCAGCTCACTACAGGGGGCGGCGGAGACCCAGTACTTC
CASSLQGAAETQYF
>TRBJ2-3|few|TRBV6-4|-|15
TGTGCCAGCAGTAGGACTTCGCTAGCAACAGATACGCAGTATTTT
CASSRTSLATDTQYF
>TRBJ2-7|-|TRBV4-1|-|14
TGCGCCAGCAGCCAAGAGGCTAGCAGCTACGAGCAGTACTTC
CASSQEASSYEQYF
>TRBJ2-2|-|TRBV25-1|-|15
TGTGCCAGCAGTGATGGCGGTTCGGACACCGGGGAGCTGTTTTTT
CASSDGGSDTGELFF